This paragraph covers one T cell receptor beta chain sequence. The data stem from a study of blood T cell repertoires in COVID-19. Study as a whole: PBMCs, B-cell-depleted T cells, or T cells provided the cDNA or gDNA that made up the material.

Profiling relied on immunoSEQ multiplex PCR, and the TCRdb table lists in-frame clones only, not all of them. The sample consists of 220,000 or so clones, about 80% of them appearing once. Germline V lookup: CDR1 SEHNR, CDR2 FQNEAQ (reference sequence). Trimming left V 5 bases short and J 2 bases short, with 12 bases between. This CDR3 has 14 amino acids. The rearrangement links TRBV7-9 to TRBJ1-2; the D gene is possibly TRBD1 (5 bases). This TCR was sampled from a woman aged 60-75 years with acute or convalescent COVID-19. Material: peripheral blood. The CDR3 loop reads CASSPYRINYGYTF. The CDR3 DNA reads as TGTGCCAGCAGCCCTTACAGGATCAACTATGGCTACACCTTC.